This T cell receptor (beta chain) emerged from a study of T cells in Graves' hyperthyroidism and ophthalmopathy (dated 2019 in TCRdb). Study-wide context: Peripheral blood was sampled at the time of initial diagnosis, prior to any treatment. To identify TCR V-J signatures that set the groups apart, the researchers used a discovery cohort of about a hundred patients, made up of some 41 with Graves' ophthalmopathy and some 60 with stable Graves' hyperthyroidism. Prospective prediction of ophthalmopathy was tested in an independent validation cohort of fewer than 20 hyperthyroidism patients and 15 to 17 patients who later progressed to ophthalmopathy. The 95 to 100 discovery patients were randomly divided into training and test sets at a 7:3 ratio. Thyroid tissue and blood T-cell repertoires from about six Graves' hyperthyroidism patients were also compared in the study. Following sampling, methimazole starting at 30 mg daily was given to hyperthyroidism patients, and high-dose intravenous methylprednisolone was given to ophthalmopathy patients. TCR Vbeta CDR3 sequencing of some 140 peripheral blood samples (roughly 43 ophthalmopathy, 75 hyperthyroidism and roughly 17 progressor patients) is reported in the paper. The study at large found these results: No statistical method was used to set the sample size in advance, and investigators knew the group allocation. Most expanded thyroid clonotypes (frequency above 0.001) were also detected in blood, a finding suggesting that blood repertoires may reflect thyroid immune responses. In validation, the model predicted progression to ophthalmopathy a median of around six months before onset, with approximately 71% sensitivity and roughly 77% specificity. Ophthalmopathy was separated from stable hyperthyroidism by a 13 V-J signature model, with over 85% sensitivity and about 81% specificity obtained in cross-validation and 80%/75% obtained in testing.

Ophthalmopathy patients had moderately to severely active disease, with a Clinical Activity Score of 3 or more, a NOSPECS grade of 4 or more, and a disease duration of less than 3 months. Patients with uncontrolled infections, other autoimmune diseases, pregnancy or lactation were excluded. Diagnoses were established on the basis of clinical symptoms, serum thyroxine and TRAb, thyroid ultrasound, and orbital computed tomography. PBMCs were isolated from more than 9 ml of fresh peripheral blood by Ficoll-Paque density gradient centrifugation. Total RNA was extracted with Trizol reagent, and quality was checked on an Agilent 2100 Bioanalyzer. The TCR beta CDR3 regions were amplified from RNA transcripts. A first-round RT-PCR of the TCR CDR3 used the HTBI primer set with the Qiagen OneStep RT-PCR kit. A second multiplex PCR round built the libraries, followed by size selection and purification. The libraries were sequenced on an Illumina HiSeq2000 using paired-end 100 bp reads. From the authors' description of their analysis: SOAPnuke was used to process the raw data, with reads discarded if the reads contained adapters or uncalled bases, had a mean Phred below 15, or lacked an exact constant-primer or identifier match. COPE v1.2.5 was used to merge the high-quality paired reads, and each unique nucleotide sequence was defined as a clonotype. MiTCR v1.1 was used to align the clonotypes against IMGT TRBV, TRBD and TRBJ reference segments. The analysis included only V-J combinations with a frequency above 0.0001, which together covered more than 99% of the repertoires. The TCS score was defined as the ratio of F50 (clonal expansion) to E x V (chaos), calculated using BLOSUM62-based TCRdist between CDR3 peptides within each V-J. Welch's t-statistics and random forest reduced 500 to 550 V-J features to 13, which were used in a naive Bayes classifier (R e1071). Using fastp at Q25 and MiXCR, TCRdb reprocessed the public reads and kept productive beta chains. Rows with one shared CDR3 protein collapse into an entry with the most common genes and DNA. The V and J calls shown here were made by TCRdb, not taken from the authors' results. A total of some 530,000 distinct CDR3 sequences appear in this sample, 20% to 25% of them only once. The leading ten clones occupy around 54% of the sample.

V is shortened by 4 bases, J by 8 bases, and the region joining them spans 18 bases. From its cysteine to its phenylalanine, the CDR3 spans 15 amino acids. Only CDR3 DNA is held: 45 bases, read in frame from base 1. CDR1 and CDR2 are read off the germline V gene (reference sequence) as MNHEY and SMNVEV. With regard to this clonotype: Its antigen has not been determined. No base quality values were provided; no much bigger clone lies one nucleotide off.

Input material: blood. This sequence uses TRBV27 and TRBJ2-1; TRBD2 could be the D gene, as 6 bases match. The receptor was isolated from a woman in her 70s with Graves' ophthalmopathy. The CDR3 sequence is CASSSATSRIDEQFF. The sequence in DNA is TGTGCCAGCAGTTCCGCGACTAGTCGGATCGATGAGCAGTTCTTC.